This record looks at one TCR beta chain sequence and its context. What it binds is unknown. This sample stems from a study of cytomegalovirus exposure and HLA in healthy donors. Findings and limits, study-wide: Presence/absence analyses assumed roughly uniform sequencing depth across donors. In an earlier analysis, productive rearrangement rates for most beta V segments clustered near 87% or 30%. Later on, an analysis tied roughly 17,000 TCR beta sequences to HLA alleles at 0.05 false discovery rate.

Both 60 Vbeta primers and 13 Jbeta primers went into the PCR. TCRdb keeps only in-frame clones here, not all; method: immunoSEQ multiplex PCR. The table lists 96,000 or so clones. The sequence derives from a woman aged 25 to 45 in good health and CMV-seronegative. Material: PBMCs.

CDR3 sequence: CAWSRGLGEETQYF. The CDR3 DNA follows: TGTGCCTGGAGTCGTGGTTTGGGAGAAGAGACCCAGTACTTC. The chain couples TRBV30 to TRBJ2-5; weak D call: TRBD2 (5 bases). Germline loops: CDR1 GTSNPN, CDR2 SVGIG (reference sequence). This CDR3 is built from 14 residues. V lost 2 bases, J lost 3 bases, and 13 bases lay in between.